These 21 T cell receptor beta chains were sequenced from one sample in a study of blood T cell repertoires in COVID-19. The data were produced by immunoSEQ multiplex PCR, yet TCRdb's version contains in-frame clones alone and is incomplete. There are about 190,000 clones in the sample; less than 85% occur only once, and 13% lies in the top ten. The sequenced sample consisted of peripheral blood. Source of these receptors: a man aged 45-65 years who had recovered from COVID-19.

The CDR3 loop is CASQTGTIYEQYF. The CDR3, as DNA: TGTGCCTCCCAAACCGGGACTATATACGAGCAGTACTTC. The chain is built from TRBV15 and TRBJ2-7; TRBD2 aligns across 7 bases. This CDR3 comprises 13 residues. Unmatched junction bases numbered 11, after V lost 11 bases and J lost 4 bases. CDR1 and CDR2 (germline): LNHNV, YYDKDF (reference sequence).

J is TRBJ2-4 and V is TRBV27; TRBD2 aligns across 8 bases. The CDR3 loop spans 17 amino acids. The trim removed 6 bases at V and 0 bases at J, leaving 10 bases unmatched. The germline V gene has CDR1 MNHEY and CDR2 SMNVEV (reference sequence). CDR3 region: CASSPPGGDLAKNIQYF. Written as DNA, the CDR3 is TGTGCCAGCAGCCCTCCGGGGGGGGACCTAGCCAAAAACATTCAGTACTTC.

The table lists this clone with a few counts. CDR3 bases: TGTGCCAGCAGTTCAGACAGCGGGGGCAATCAGCCCCAGCATTTT. Amino acid sequence: CASSSDSGGNQPQHF. This chain links TRBV2 with TRBJ1-5; a possible D gene is TRBD1 (5 bases). The germline V gene has CDR1 SNHLY and CDR2 FYNNEI. V shed 5 bases and J shed 2 bases, with 13 bases lying between them. The CDR3 contains 15 residues. The whole variable domain, remainder taken from reference TRBV2 and TRBJ1-5, is EPEVTQTPSHQVTQMGQEVILRCVPISNHLYFYWYRQILGQKVEFLVSFYNNEISEKSEIFDDQFSVERPDGSNFTLKIRSTKLEDSAMYFCASSSDSGGNQPQHFGDGTRLSIL.

In its sample, this clone was seen a few times. CDR3 coding DNA: TGTGCCAGCAGTGCAAACAGGGTGGCCAAAAACATTCAGTACTTC. This gives the protein CASSANRVAKNIQYF. The rearrangement links TRBV27 to TRBJ2-4; D is perhaps TRBD1 (6 bases). Germline CDR1 and CDR2: MNHEY and SMNVEV (reference sequence). CDR3 length: 15 residues. V was clipped by 5 bases and J by 1 base, with 12 bases between them.

With regard to this clone: A junction boundary mismatches the germline segment, possibly from a read error. This chain connects TRBV19 to TRBJ1-2, with D uncertain. The CDR3 runs to 14 residues. Germline lookup yields CDR1 LNHDA and CDR2 SQIVND (reference sequence). In DNA, the CDR3 is TGTGCCAGTAGCCGACAAGACGGTAACTCTGGCTACACCTTC. It is translated as CASSRQDGNSGYTF.

V and J are TRBV4-2 and TRBJ2-1; 11 nucleotides line up with TRBD2. V was clipped by 4 bases and J by 4 bases; unmatched bases: 9. The germline gives CDR1 LGHNA, CDR2 YNFKEQ. The CDR3 has 17 amino acids. CDR3 DNA: TGTGCCAGCAGCCCTCGACTAGCGGGAATAGGGTACAATGAGCAGTTCTTC. Amino acids: CASSPRLAGIGYNEQFF.

The rearrangement links TRBV6-2 or TRBV6-3 to TRBJ2-7; D unclear. Germline loops: CDR1 MNHEY, CDR2 SVGEGT. CDR3 size: 12 residues. Trimming removed 2 bases from V and 2 bases from J, with 4 bases in between. CDR3 in amino acids: CASSYPTYEQYF. CDR3 bases: TGTGCCAGCAGTTACCCCACCTACGAGCAGTACTTC.

This clone was seen only a few times. The chain carries TRBV24-1 and TRBJ2-1; the D is unclear. From germline, CDR1 is KGHDR and CDR2 SFDVKD. CDR3 length: 15 residues. V shed 4 bases and J shed 0 bases, with 9 bases lying between them. The CDR3 region has the DNA TGTGCCACCAGTGACCTATTAAGCTCCTACAATGAGCAGTTCTTC. This translates into CATSDLLSSYNEQFF.

The chain carries TRBV7-6 and TRBJ1-1; D may be TRBD1 (6 bases). V was clipped by 5 bases and J by 7 bases, with 8 bases between them. CDR1 is SGHVS and CDR2 is FNYEAQ in the germline V gene. This CDR3 is 11 amino acids long. The CDR3 region has the DNA TGTGCCAGCAGCCGGACAGTTGAAGCTTTCTTT. It encodes CASSRTVEAFF.

This CDR3 reads CASSARDYFNTGELFF. For the CDR3, the DNA is TGTGCCAGCAGCGCCAGGGACTACTTCAACACCGGGGAGCTGTTTTTT. The genes are TRBV7-8 and TRBJ2-2; 7 nucleotides line up with TRBD2. Trimming cost V 5 bases and J 2 bases; bases outside gene matches: 8. Germline lookup yields CDR1 SGHVS and CDR2 FQNEAQ. There are 16 residues in the CDR3.

V usage is TRBV30 and J usage is TRBJ2-3; 13 positions agree with TRBD2. The CDR3 is 15 residues long. Germline CDR1 GTSNPN, CDR2 SVGIG (reference sequence). The V segment lost 3 bases and the J segment 4 bases; nucleotides outside the gene matches: 4. The CDR3 bases are TGTGCCTGGAGGGCACTAGCGGGAGGGCCAGATACGCAGTATTTT. It yields the protein CAWRALAGGPDTQYF.

The chain recombines TRBV10-3 with TRBJ1-1; 7 bases match TRBD1. Germline V gene lookup returns CDR1 ENHRY and CDR2 SYGVKD. The V gene end was trimmed by 6 bases and the J gene end by 6 bases; junction bases not matched to a gene: 10. The CDR3 covers 14 residues. CDR3 in DNA: TGTGCCATCAGCGACGACAGGGAAATTCCTGAAGCTTTCTTT. This gives the protein CAISDDREIPEAFF.

The table lists this clone with a count of one. In DNA form, the CDR3 reads TGTGCCAGCCTCCTAGGGGGAGCTGGGGAGCAGTACTTC. Amino acids: CASLLGGAGEQYF. The V call is TRBV12-3 or TRBV12-4, the J call TRBJ2-7; D is perhaps TRBD1 (6 bases). V was trimmed by 8 bases and J by 7 bases, leaving 18 bases between them. CDR3 length: 13 residues.

The chain couples TRBV9 to TRBJ2-1, with 8 bases identical to TRBD2. V dropped 0 bases and J dropped 4; count of bases not matched to a gene: 3. CDR1 SGDLS and CDR2 YYNGEE come from the germline V gene. This CDR3 contains 15 residues. The CDR3 DNA reads TGTGCCAGCAGCGTAGATAGCGGGACATACAATGAGCAGTTCTTC. Its translation is CASSVDSGTYNEQFF.

This clone occurred once. V is TRBV7-2 and J is TRBJ2-7, with D possibly being TRBD2 (5 bases). The length of the CDR3 is 16 residues. CDR1 and CDR2 from the germline V gene are SGHTA and FQGNSA. V was cut by 7 bases and J by 0 bases, with 19 bases left in between. The CDR3 DNA is TGTGCCAGCAACCAAGCCCTAGCCGATAGCTCCTACGAGCAGTACTTC. This translates into CASNQALADSSYEQYF.

In its sample, this clone was seen many times. The chain has TRBV2 and TRBJ2-1, with TRBD1 identical over 9 bases. Per the germline V gene, CDR1 is SNHLY and CDR2 is FYNNEI. The CDR3 contains 16 residues. The V gene end was trimmed by 0 bases and the J gene end by 6 bases; junction bases not matched to a gene: 6. This chain's CDR3 is CASSEALLGQGNEQFF. The CDR3 DNA is TGTGCCAGCAGTGAAGCGCTTCTGGGACAGGGCAATGAGCAGTTCTTC.

The rearrangement links TRBV19 to TRBJ2-4; 10 positions agree with TRBD1. The ends lost 7 bases at V and 3 bases at J; junction bases unmatched: 3. Germline V CDR1 and CDR2: LNHDA, SQIVND (reference sequence). The CDR3 is 14 amino acids. This CDR3 is CASMDRGGKNIQYF. The CDR3 DNA follows: TGTGCCAGTATGGACAGGGGGGGCAAAAACATTCAGTACTTC.

The chain carries TRBV24-1 and TRBJ2-1; the match to TRBD2 covers 11 bases. The CDR3 covers 17 residues. Losses at the gene ends were 3 bases for V and 3 bases for J; bases not matched to a gene: 6. Germline lookup yields CDR1 KGHDR and CDR2 SFDVKD. The CDR3 DNA follows: TGTGCCACCAGTGATAGTAGCGGGAGGGCCTACTACAATGAGCAGTTCTTC. Residues: CATSDSSGRAYYNEQFF.

V and J are TRBV6-5 and TRBJ1-1; 9 bases agree with TRBD1. There are 14 residues in the CDR3. Germline CDR1 MNHEY, CDR2 SVGAGI. V lost 7 bases to trimming and J lost 5 bases; unmatched junction nucleotides: 8. Here the CDR3 DNA reads TGTGCCAGCACTGTTACAGGGGGCAGGACTGAAGCTTTCTTT. Amino acids: CASTVTGGRTEAFF.

The chain employs TRBV7-3 and TRBJ1-2; 8 bases align to TRBD1. The CDR3 has 15 residues. CDR1 is SGHTA and CDR2 is FQGTGA in the germline V gene. V trimming: 5 bases; J trimming: 4 bases; junction bases outside the gene matches: 9. The CDR3 nucleotides read TGTGCCAGCAGCGGACAGGGTCTGGGACCCTATGGCTACACCTTC. Translating it yields CASSGQGLGPYGYTF. Full variable domain (outside the CDR3, taken from reference TRBV7-3 and TRBJ1-2): GAGVSQTPSNKVTEKGKYVELRCDPISGHTALYWYRQSLGQGPEFLIYFQGTGAADDSGLPNDRFFAVRPEGSVSTLKIQRTERGDSAVYLCASSGQGLGPYGYTFGSGTRLTVV.

The table lists this clone with a count of one. This chain joins TRBV30 and TRBJ2-5, with 7 bases that match TRBD1. Germline values: CDR1 GTSNPN, CDR2 SVGIG (reference sequence). The J segment lost 5 bases and the V segment lost 2 bases, leaving 8 bases of the junction unmatched. The CDR3 contains 14 residues. CDR3 amino acids: CAWSTQGMVETQYF. DNA for the CDR3: TGTGCCTGGAGTACACAGGGGATGGTGGAGACCCAGTACTTC.